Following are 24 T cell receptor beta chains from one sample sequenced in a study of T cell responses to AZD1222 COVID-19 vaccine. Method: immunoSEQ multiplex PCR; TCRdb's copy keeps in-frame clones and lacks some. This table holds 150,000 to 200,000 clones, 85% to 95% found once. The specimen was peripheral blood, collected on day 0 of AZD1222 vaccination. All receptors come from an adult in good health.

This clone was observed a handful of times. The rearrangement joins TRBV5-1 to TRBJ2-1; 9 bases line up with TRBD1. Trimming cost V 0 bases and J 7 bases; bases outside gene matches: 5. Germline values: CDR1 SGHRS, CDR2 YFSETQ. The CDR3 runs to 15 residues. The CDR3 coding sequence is TGCGCCAGCAGCTTGGAACAGGGGGCGGGAAATGAGCAGTTCTTC. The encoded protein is CASSLEQGAGNEQFF.

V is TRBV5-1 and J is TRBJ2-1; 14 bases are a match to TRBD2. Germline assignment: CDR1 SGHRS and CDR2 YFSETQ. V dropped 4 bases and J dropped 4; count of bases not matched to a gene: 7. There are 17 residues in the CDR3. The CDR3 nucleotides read TGCGCCAGCAGCACCGGGACTAGCGGGAGAAAATACAATGAGCAGTTCTTC. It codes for CASSTGTSGRKYNEQFF.

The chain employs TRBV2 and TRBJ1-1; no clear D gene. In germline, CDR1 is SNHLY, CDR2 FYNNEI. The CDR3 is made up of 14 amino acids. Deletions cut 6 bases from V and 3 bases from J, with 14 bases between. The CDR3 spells CASREDGFYTEAFF. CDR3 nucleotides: TGTGCCAGCAGAGAGGACGGTTTTTACACTGAAGCTTTCTTT.

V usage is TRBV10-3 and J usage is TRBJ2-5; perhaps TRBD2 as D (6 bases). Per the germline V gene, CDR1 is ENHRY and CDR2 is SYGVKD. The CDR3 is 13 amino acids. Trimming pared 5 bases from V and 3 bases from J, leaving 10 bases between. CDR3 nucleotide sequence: TGTGCCATCAGTTTAGCGGTAAAAGAGACCCAGTACTTC. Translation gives CAISLAVKETQYF.

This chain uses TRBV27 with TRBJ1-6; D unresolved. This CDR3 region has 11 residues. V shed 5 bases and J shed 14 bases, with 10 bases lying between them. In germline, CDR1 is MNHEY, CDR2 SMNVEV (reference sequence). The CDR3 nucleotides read TGTGCCAGCAGTCCCCTGGGGACCCTCCACTTT. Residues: CASSPLGTLHF.

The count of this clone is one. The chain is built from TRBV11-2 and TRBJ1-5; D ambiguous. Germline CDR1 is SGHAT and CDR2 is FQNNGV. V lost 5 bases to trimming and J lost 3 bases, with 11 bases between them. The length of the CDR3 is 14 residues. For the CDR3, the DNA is TGTGCCAGCAGCCATGGGAGTTTCAATCAGCCCCAGCATTTT. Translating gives CASSHGSFNQPQHF. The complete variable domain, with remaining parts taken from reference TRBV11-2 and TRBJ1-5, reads EAGVAQSPRYKIIEKRQSVAFWCNPISGHATLYWYQQILGQGPKLLIQFQNNGVVDDSQLPKDRFSAERLKGVDSTLKIQPAKLEDSAVYLCASSHGSFNQPQHFGDGTRLSIL.

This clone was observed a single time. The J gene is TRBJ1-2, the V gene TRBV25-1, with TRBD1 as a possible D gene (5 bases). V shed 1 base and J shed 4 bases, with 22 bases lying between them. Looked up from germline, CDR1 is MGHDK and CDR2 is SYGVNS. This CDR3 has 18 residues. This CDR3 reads CASSEWTPGTVNFYGYTF. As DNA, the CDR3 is TGTGCCAGCAGTGAATGGACCCCCGGGACGGTAAACTTCTATGGCTACACCTTC.

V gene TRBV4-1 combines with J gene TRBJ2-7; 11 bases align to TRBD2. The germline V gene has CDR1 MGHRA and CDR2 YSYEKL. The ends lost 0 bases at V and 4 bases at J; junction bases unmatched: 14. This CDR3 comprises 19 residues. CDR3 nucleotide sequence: TGCGCCAGCAGCCAAGATACGGCTAGCGGGAGGTCGGCGGCTTACGAGCAGTACTTC. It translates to CASSQDTASGRSAAYEQYF.

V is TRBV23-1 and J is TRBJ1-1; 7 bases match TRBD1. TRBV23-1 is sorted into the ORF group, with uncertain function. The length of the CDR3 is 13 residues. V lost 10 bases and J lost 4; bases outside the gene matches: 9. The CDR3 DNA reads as TGCGCCAAGAAGGGACAGAAACCCACTGAAGCTTTCTTT. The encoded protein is CAKKGQKPTEAFF.

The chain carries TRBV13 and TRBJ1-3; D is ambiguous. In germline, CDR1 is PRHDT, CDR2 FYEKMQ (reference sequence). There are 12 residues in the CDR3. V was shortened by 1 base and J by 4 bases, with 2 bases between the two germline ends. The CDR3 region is CASSLAGNTIYF. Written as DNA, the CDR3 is TGTGCCAGCAGCTTAGCGGGAAACACCATATATTTT. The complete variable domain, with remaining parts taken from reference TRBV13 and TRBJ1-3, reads AAGVIQSPRHLIKEKRETATLKCYPIPRHDTVYWYQQGPGQDPQFLISFYEKMQSDKGSIPDRFSAQQFSDYHSELNMSSLELGDSALYFCASSLAGNTIYFGEGSWLTVV.

The CDR3 spells CASSLGTHNEKLFF. The CDR3 nucleotides read TGTGCCAGCAGTTTAGGGACCCATAATGAAAAACTGTTTTTT. The chain links TRBV28 to TRBJ1-4; a weak D match, TRBD1 (5 bases). CDR3 size: 14 residues. Looked up from germline, CDR1 is MDHEN and CDR2 is SYDVKM. V was cut by 2 bases and J by 4 bases, with 8 bases left in between.

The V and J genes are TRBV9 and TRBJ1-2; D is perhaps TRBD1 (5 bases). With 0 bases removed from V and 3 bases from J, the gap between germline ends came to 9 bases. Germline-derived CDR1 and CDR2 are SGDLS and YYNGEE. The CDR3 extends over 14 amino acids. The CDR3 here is CASSVEVGHYGYTF. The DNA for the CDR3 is TGTGCCAGCAGCGTAGAAGTGGGGCACTATGGCTACACCTTC.

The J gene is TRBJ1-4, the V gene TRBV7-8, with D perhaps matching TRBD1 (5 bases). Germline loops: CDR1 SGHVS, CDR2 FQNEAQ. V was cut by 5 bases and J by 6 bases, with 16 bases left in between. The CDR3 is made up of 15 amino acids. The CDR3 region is CASSPGENHDEKLFF. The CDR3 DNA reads TGTGCCAGCAGCCCGGGGGAGAATCACGATGAAAAACTGTTTTTT.

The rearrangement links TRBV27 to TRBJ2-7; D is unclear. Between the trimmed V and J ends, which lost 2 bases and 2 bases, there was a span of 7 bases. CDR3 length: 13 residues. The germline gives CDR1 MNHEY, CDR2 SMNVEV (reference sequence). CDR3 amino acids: CASSLRQTYEQYF. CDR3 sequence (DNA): TGTGCCAGCAGTTTAAGGCAGACCTACGAGCAGTACTTC.

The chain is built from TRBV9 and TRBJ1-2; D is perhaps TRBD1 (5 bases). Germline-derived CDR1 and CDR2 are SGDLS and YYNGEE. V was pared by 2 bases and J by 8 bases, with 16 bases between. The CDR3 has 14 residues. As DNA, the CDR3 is TGTGCCAGCAGCGTGGAAGGCCAGGGCCACGGCTACACCTTC. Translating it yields CASSVEGQGHGYTF. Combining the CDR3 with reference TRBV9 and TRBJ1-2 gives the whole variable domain DSGVTQTPKHLITATGQRVTLRCSPRSGDLSVYWYQQSLDQGLQFLIQYYNGEERAKGNILERFSAQQFPDLHSELNLSSLELGDSALYFCASSVEGQGHGYTFGSGTRLTVV.

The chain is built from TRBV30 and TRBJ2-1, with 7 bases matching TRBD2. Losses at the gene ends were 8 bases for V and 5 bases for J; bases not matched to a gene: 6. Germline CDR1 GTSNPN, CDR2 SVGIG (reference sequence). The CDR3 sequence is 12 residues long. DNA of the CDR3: TGTGCCGGAGCGGGATCCCACAATGAGCAGTTCTTC. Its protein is CAGAGSHNEQFF.

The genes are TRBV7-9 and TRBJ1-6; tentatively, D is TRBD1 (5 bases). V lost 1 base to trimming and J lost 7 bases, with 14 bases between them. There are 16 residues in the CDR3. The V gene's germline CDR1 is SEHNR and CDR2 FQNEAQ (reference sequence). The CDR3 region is CASSLGVLGDNSPLHF. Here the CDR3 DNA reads TGTGCCAGCAGCTTAGGAGTATTGGGGGACAATTCACCCCTCCACTTT.

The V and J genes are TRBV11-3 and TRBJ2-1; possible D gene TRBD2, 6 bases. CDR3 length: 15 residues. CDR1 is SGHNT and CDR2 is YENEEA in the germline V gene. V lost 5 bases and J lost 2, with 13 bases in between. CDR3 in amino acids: CASSMGGLAYNEQFF. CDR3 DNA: TGTGCCAGCAGCATGGGGGGACTCGCCTACAATGAGCAGTTCTTC.

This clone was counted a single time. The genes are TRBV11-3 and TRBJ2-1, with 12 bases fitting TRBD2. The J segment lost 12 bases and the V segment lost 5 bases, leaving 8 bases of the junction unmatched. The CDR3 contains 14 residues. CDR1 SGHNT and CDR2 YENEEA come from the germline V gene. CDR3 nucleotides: TGTGCCAGCAGCCCATATCAGACTAGCGGGGGGCAGTTCTTC. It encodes CASSPYQTSGGQFF.

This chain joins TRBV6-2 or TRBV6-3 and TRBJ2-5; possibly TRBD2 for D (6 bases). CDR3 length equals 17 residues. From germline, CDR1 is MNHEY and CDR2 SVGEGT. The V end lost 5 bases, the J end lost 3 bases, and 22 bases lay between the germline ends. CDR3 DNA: TGTGCCAGCAGTAGGACTACCAAGCCGAGTAACAAAGAGACCCAGTACTTC. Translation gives CASSRTTKPSNKETQYF.

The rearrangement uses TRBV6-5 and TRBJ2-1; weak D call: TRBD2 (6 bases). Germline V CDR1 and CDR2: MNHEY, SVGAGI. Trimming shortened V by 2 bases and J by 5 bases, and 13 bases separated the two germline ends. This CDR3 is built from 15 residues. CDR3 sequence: CASSYGGPGDNEQFF. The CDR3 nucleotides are TGTGCCAGCAGTTACGGAGGGCCTGGGGACAATGAGCAGTTCTTC.

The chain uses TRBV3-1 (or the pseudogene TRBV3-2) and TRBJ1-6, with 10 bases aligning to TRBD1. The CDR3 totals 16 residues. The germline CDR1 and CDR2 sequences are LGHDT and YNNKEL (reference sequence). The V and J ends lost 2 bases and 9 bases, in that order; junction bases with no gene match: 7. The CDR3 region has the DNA TGTGCCAGCAGCCAAATGGGACAGGGGTTTACTTCACCCCTCCACTTT. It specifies CASSQMGQGFTSPLHF.

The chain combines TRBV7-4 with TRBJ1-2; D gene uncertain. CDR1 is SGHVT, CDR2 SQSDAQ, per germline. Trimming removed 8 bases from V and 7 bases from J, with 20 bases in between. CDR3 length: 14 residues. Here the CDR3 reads CASGLTPLRPGYTF. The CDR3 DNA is TGTGCCAGCGGCCTCACGCCTTTAAGGCCTGGCTACACCTTC.

This CDR3 reads CASSPEARYNEQFF. The CDR3 coding sequence is TGTGCCAGCAGCCCCGAAGCCAGATACAATGAGCAGTTCTTC. The rearrangement uses TRBV5-4 and TRBJ2-1; D not certain. The V and J ends lost 4 bases and 4 bases respectively, with 12 bases between them. The CDR3 has 14 residues. In germline, CDR1 is SGHNT, CDR2 YYREEE (reference sequence).